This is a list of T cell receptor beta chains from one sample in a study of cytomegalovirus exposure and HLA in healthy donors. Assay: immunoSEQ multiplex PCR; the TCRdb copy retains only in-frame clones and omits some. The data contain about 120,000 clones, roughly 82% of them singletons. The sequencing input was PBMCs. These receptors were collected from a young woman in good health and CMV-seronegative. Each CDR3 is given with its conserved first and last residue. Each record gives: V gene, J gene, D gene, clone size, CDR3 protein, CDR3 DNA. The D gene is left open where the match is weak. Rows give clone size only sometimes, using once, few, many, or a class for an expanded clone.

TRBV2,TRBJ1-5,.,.,CASSDTNSNQPQHF,TGTGCCAGCAGCGACACAAATAGCAATCAGCCCCAGCATTTT
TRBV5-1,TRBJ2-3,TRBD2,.,CASSLPGGADTQYF,TGCGCCAGCAGCTTACCGGGAGGAGCAGATACGCAGTATTTT
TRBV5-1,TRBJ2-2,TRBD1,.,CASSFRDRRSTGELFF,TGCGCCAGCAGCTTCCGGGACAGGCGATCCACCGGGGAGCTGTTTTTT
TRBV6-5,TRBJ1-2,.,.,CASSPTGPGGYTF,TGTGCCAGCAGCCCCACAGGGCCCGGCGGCTACACCTTC
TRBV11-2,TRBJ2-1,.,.,CASSFSNEQFF,TGTGCCAGCAGCTTCAGTAATGAGCAGTTCTTC
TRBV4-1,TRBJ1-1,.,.,CASSPREGNTEAFF,TGCGCCAGCAGCCCAAGAGAGGGGAACACTGAAGCTTTCTTT
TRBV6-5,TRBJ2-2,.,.,CASSYGEGELFF,TGTGCCAGCAGTTACGGAGAAGGGGAGCTGTTTTTT
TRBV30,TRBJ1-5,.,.,CASATDSNQPQHF,TGTGCCAGTGCGACAGATAGCAATCAGCCCCAGCATTTT
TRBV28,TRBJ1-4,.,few,CASSHSGYGGEKLFF,TGTGCCAGCAGCCATTCGGGGTACGGCGGTGAAAAACTGTTTTTT
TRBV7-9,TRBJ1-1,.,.,CASSLAAAGYTEAFF,TGTGCCAGCAGCTTGGCTGCAGCAGGGTACACTGAAGCTTTCTTT
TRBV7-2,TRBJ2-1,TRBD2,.,CASSKTSGAYNEQFF,TGTGCCAGCAGCAAAACTAGCGGGGCCTACAATGAGCAGTTCTTC
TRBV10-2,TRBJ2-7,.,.,CVSGAGQGYEQYF,TGCGTCTCTGGGGCAGGCCAAGGATACGAGCAGTACTTC
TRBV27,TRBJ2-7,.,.,CASSFRQAPYEQYF,TGTGCCAGCAGTTTTAGACAGGCACCCTACGAGCAGTACTTC
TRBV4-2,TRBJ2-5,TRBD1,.,CASSPVGQGQMYF,TGTGCCAGCAGCCCTGTCGGACAGGGCCAAATGTACTTC
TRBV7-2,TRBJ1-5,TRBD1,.,CASSSSGGSNQPQHF,TGTGCCAGCAGCTCTTCAGGGGGGAGCAATCAGCCCCAGCATTTT
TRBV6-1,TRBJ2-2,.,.,CASRDFKHTGELFF,TGTGCCAGCAGAGATTTTAAGCACACCGGGGAGCTGTTTTTT
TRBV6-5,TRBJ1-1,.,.,CAGSYSRQPNTEAFF,TGTGCCGGCAGTTACTCGCGGCAACCTAACACTGAAGCTTTCTTT
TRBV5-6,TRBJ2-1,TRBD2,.,CASSDGLAGDYNEQFF,TGTGCCAGCAGCGATGGACTAGCGGGAGACTACAATGAGCAGTTCTTC
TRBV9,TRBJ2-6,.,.,CASSEGGSPYSGANVLTF,TGTGCCAGCAGCGAGGGGGGGTCCCCTTACTCTGGGGCCAACGTCCTGACTTTC
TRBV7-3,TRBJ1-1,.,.,CASSLMRANTEAFF,TGTGCCAGCAGCTTAATGCGAGCGAACACTGAAGCTTTCTTT
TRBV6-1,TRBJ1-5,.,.,CASSPQGIGQPQHF,TGTGCCAGCAGTCCTCAGGGGATCGGTCAGCCCCAGCATTTT
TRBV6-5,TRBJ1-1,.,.,CASSYSPGVTEAFF,TGTGCCAGCAGTTACTCTCCGGGGGTCACTGAAGCTTTCTTT
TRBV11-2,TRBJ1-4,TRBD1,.,CASSSTPRTGVNEKLFF,TGTGCCAGCAGCTCTACCCCTAGGACAGGGGTGAATGAAAAACTGTTTTTT
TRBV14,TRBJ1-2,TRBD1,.,CASSPGGRYGYTF,TGTGCCAGCAGCCCAGGGGGGAGGTATGGCTACACCTTC
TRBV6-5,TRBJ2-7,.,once,CASQRNRRNPYEQYF,TGTGCCAGCCAGAGGAACAGGCGAAACCCCTACGAGCAGTACTTC
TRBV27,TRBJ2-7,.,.,CASSFRTPKTYEQYF,TGTGCCAGCAGTTTTAGGACTCCCAAAACCTACGAGCAGTACTTC
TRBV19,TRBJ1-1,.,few,CASSIGRGLNTEAFF,TGTGCCAGTAGTATAGGTCGAGGCTTGAACACTGAAGCTTTCTTT
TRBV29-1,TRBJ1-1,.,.,CRARAMNTEAFF,TGCAGAGCCAGGGCCATGAACACTGAAGCTTTCTTT
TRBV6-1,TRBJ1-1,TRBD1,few,CASSESRTGGGEAFF,TGTGCCAGCAGTGAATCTCGGACAGGGGGCGGTGAAGCTTTCTTT
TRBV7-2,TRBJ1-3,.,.,CASSAKLAGSGNTIYF,TGTGCCAGCAGCGCGAAATTAGCGGGCTCTGGAAACACCATATATTTT
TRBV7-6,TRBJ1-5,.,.,CASSPPGLQPQHF,TGTGCCAGCAGCCCACCGGGGTTGCAGCCCCAGCATTTT
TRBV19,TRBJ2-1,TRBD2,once,CASSASTGGYNEQFF,TGTGCCAGTAGTGCCTCGACGGGGGGGTACAATGAGCAGTTCTTC
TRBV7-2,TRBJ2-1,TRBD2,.,CASSLVGGGVYNEQFF,TGTGCCAGCAGCTTAGTCGGCGGGGGGGTTTACAATGAGCAGTTCTTC
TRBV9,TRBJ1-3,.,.,CASRSDPGGGNTIYF,TGTGCCAGTAGGTCGGACCCGGGGGGAGGAAACACCATATATTTT
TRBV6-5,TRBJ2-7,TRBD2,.,CASSYGLAGGYEQYF,TGTGCCAGCAGTTACGGACTAGCGGGGGGTTACGAGCAGTACTTC
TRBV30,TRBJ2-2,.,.,CAWIGGPLNTGELFF,TGTGCCTGGATTGGAGGACCGCTGAACACCGGGGAGCTGTTTTTT
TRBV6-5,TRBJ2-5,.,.,CASSGSGEETQYF,TGTGCCAGCAGTGGAAGCGGAGAAGAGACCCAGTACTTC
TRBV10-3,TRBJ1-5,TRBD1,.,CAIGSGTGDQPQHF,TGTGCCATCGGATCCGGGACAGGTGATCAGCCCCAGCATTTT
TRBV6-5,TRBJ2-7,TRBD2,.,CASTSTLAGGGEQYF,TGTGCCAGCACCTCTACCTTAGCGGGAGGAGGTGAGCAGTACTTC
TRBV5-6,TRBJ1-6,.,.,CASIEWAAPDSPLHF,TGTGCCAGCATTGAGTGGGCCGCTCCGGATTCACCCCTCCACTTT